Below, one T cell receptor (beta chain) is given with its context. This sample was included in a study of CD8+ T cells in alopecia areata. Germline V gives CDR1 SNHLY, CDR2 FYNNEI. Trimming took off 5 bases at V and 6 bases at J, with 14 bases between the two ends. The CDR3 is 14 residues long. The sample's treatment: oral pan-JAK inhibitor, 5-10 mg twice daily. cDNA serving as the sequencing template came from extracted, reverse transcribed RNA. Here immunoSEQ multiplex PCR was the method, and the copy in TCRdb shows in-frame clones only, minus some. The repertoire consists of 180,000 or so clones, with about 61% occurring once and the leading ten covering 16%.

The V call is TRBV2, the J call TRBJ1-5; weak D call: TRBD1 (5 bases). The sample was CD4+ T cells sorted from blood, taken between weeks 55 and 65, from a patient treated with tofacitinib. This clonotype was sampled from a human donor with alopecia areata. The CDR3 coding sequence is TGTGCCAGCAGTACAGGTCTAGAAGGTCAGCCCCAGCATTTT. This gives the protein CASSTGLEGQPQHF.